This TCR beta chain emerged from a study of CD8 T cells in Susac syndrome. The authors carried out high-throughput sequencing of TCR beta. They applied it to CD8+ and CD4+ T cells obtained from blood. The RNA, about 0.45 to 1 ug, was put through reverse transcription using random hexamers. TCRdb recomputed calls from the immunoSEQ multiplex PCR reads with MiXCR, one row per CDR3 protein. The sample has about 200,000 distinct CDR3 sequences, 85% to 95% seen once. Per germline, CDR1 SGHTA and CDR2 FQGNSA. CDR3 length equals 12 residues. V dropped 6 bases and J dropped 9; count of bases not matched to a gene: 5.

Material: CD4+ T cells from PBMCs. This receptor was identified in a human donor in good health. The chain recombines TRBV7-2 with TRBJ2-1, with 7 bases identical to TRBD1. CDR3 in amino acids: CASRASGGEQFF. CDR3 coding DNA: TGTGCCAGCAGGGCCTCAGGGGGTGAGCAGTTCTTC.